These T cell receptor beta chains were read from a single sample in a study of blood T cell repertoires in COVID-19. Only in-frame clones appear in the TCRdb table, and some are missing; sequencing was by immunoSEQ multiplex PCR. The table records approximately 170,000 clones, about 90% of them present only once. Sequencing was done on a sample of peripheral blood. The receptors were gathered from a woman aged 55-69 years with COVID-19, enrolled during active disease. Both conserved end residues are part of each CDR3. The D gene is left open where the match is weak. Clone sizes are given selectively: once, few, many, or a class where the clone is expanded.

TRBD1,-,16,TRBJ1-3,TRBV4-1,CASSQGQMYSGNTIYF,TGCGCCAGCAGCCAGGGACAGATGTACTCTGGAAACACCATATATTTT
TRBD2,-,13,TRBJ2-5,TRBV7-2,CASRRAGAETQYF,TGTGCCAGCAGACGAGCGGGAGCGGAGACCCAGTACTTC
-,-,15,TRBJ1-4,TRBV19,CASSIGRGRGEKLFF,TGTGCCAGTAGTATAGGGAGGGGTCGGGGTGAAAAACTGTTTTTT
-,-,13,TRBJ1-1,TRBV18,CASSRAGNTEAFF,TGTGCCAGCTCACGGGCAGGGAACACTGAAGCTTTCTTT
TRBD2,-,15,TRBJ2-5,TRBV6-4,CASFLAGAEGETQYF,TGTGCCAGCTTCCTAGCGGGAGCAGAAGGAGAGACCCAGTACTTC
-,-,16,TRBJ1-2,TRBV5-4,CASSHAAQAGHYGYTF,TGTGCCAGCAGCCACGCAGCTCAGGCAGGGCACTATGGCTACACCTTC
TRBD2,-,15,TRBJ2-3,TRBV18,CASSPRDSGRGTQYF,TGTGCCAGCTCACCACGGGATAGCGGGAGGGGTACGCAGTATTTT
-,-,17,TRBJ1-6,TRBV5-8,CASSLDLRTGPNSPLHF,TGTGCCAGCAGCTTAGACTTACGAACAGGGCCAAATTCACCCCTCCACTTT
-,-,15,TRBJ1-2,TRBV29-1,CSVDPGPNWDYGYTF,TGCAGCGTTGATCCAGGCCCTAATTGGGACTATGGCTACACCTTC
TRBD1,-,16,TRBJ1-2,TRBV7-9,CASSPTGGLSNYGYTF,TGTGCCAGCAGCCCGACAGGGGGCTTGTCTAACTATGGCTACACCTTC
-,-,16,TRBJ2-1,TRBV18,CASSPPGLQSYNEQFF,TGTGCCAGCTCACCACCGGGTTTACAGTCCTACAATGAGCAGTTCTTC
TRBD1,-,16,TRBJ2-1,TRBV10-3,CAISESRTGVYNEQFF,TGTGCCATCAGTGAGAGCAGGACAGGCGTCTACAATGAGCAGTTCTTC
-,-,12,TRBJ2-7,TRBV30,CAWSKLPYEQYF,TGTGCCTGGAGTAAGCTGCCCTACGAGCAGTACTTC
TRBD1,-,13,TRBJ2-7,TRBV10-3,CAISRQGSYEQYF,TGTGCCATCAGCCGACAGGGCTCCTACGAGCAGTACTTC
TRBD2,-,15,TRBJ2-1,TRBV19,CASSTLAERYNEQFF,TGTGCCAGTAGTACACTAGCGGAGAGATACAATGAGCAGTTCTTC
TRBD1,once,15,TRBJ2-7,TRBV5-1,CASSLAPQGVYEQYF,TGCGCCAGCAGCTTGGCCCCCCAGGGGGTCTACGAGCAGTACTTC
-,-,15,TRBJ2-5,TRBV3-1/TRBV3-2,CASSLRPSEQETQYF,TGTGCCAGCAGCCTCCGGCCTAGCGAACAAGAGACCCAGTACTTC
-,-,14,TRBJ2-4,TRBV4-1,CASSQEGLGNIQYF,TGCGCCAGCAGCCAAGAAGGCCTAGGTAACATTCAGTACTTC
TRBD2,-,16,TRBJ2-1,TRBV19,CASTGRPSGPRNEQFF,TGTGCCAGTACCGGGCGCCCTAGCGGTCCGCGTAATGAGCAGTTCTTC
-,-,15,TRBJ1-2,TRBV10-1,CASSDSGQSNYGYTF,TGCGCCAGCAGTGACTCTGGACAGTCTAACTATGGCTACACCTTC
TRBD1,-,16,TRBJ1-4,TRBV4-1,CASSQARQGIGEKLFF,TGCGCCAGCAGCCAAGCCAGACAGGGAATTGGTGAAAAACTGTTTTTT
TRBD2,-,19,TRBJ2-7,TRBV6-1,CASSERVGVLAGGFYEQYF,TGTGCCAGCAGTGAAAGGGTAGGGGTCCTCGCGGGAGGTTTCTACGAGCAGTACTTC